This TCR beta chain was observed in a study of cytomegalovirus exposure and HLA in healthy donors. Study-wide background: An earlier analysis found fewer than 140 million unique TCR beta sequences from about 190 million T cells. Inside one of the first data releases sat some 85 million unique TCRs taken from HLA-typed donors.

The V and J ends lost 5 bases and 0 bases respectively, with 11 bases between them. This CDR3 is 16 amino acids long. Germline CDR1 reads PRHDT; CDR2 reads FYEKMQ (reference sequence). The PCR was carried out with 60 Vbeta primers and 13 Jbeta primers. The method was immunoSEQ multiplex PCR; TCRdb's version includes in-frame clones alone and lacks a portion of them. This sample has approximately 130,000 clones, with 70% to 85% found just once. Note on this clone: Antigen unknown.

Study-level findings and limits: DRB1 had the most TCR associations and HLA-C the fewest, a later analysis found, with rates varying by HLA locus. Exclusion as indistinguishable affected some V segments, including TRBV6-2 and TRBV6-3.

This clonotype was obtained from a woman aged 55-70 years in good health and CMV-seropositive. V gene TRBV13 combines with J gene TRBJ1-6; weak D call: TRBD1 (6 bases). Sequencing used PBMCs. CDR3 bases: TGTGCCAGCAGCAGGGACACCGGCTCCTATAATTCACCCCTCCACTTT. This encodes CASSRDTGSYNSPLHF.